The following is a TCR beta chain sequence with its context. Original analysis: Estimated nucleated cell counts came from reference gene primer amplification. Assay: immunoSEQ multiplex PCR; the TCRdb copy retains only in-frame clones and omits some. V, J and clone size derive from that table, while D and trimming were established from the DNA sequence. The table lists nearly 90,000 clones, around 90% of them singletons, with roughly 10% in the top ten. This sample is part of a study of blood T cell repertoires in COVID-19. Looking at the study overall: From the United States, Italy and Spain came samples of acute and convalescent COVID-19. PBMCs, B-cell-depleted T cells, or T cells provided the cDNA or gDNA that made up the material.

This sequence was found in a man at least 80 years old with acute or convalescent COVID-19. Specimen: peripheral blood.

The CDR3 sequence is CASSVEQGYNYGYTF. The CDR3 DNA reads as TGTGCCAGCAGCGTAGAACAGGGGTATAACTATGGCTACACCTTC. The rearrangement uses TRBV9 and TRBJ1-2; 7 positions agree with TRBD1. The CDR3 runs 15 residues. Germline V gene sequence: CDR1 SGDLS, CDR2 YYNGEE. V lost 0 bases, J lost 1 base, and 3 bases stayed unmatched. Using reference TRBV9 and TRBJ1-2 for the parts outside the CDR3, the full variable domain is DSGVTQTPKHLITATGQRVTLRCSPRSGDLSVYWYQQSLDQGLQFLIQYYNGEERAKGNILERFSAQQFPDLHSELNLSSLELGDSALYFCASSVEQGYNYGYTFGSGTRLTVV.